This TCR beta chain is from a study of identical twins. This clonotype was seen only a few times. Its cognate antigen is unknown. The study, taken as a whole, reports: Invariant MAIT and iNKT cells may have partly biased zero-insertion analyses. Out-of-frame alpha sequences shared by twins were enriched for low generation probability.

After template switching added a universal primer site, the resulting cDNA carried unique molecular identifiers. Via MiXCR, TCRdb re-called the 5' RACE reads, giving one row per CDR3 protein. The sample yields about 240,000 distinct CDR3 sequences, 7.5% seen once. V dropped 0 bases and J dropped 3; count of bases not matched to a gene: 5. Germline CDR1 reads MGHRA; CDR2 reads YSYEKL. The length of the CDR3 is 17 residues. This same sample was also part of a study on yellow fever vaccine responses in identical twins.

The specimen was CD8+ T cells sorted from blood. This TCR derives from a woman aged 18-29 years in good health. The chain carries TRBV4-1 and TRBJ2-3, with 11 bases fitting TRBD2. CDR3 region: CASSQENTSGGTDTQYF. The CDR3 DNA follows: TGCGCCAGCAGCCAAGAAAATACTAGCGGGGGTACAGATACGCAGTATTTT.